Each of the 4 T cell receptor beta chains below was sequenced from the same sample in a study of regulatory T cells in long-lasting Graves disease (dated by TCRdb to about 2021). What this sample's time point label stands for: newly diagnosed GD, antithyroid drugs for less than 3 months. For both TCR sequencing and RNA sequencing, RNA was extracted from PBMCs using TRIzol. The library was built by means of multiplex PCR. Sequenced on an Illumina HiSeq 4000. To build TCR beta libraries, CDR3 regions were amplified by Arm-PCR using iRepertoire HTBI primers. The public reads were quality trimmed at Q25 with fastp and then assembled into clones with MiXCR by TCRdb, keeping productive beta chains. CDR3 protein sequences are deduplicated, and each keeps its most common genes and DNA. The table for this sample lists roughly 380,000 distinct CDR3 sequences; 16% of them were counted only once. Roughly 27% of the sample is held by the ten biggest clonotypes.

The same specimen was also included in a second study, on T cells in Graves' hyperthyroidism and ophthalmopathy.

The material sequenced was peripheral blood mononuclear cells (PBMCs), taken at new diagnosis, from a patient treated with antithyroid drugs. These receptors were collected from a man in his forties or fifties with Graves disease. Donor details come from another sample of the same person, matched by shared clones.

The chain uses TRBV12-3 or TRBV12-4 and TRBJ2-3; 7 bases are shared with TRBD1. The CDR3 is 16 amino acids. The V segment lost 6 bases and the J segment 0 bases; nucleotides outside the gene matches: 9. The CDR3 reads CASSPGTASSTDTQYF. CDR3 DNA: TGTGCCAGCAGCCCCGGGACAGCCTCTAGCACAGATACGCAGTATTTT.

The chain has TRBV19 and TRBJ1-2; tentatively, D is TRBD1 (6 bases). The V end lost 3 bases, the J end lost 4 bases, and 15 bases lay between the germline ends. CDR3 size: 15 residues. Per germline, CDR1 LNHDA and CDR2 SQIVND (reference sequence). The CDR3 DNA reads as TGTGCCAGTAGTATCCTCGGGGGGCTCGTCTATGGCTACACCTTC. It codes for CASSILGGLVYGYTF. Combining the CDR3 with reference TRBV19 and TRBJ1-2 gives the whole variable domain DGGITQSPKYLFRKEGQNVTLSCEQNLNHDAMYWYRQDPGQGLRLIYYSQIVNDFQKGDIAEGYSVSREKKESFPLTVTSAQKNPTAFYLCASSILGGLVYGYTFGSGTRLTVV.

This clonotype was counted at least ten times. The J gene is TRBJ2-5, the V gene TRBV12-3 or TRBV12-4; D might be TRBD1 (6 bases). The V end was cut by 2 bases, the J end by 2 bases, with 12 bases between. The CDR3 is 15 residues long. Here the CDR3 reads CASSLRSGVQETQYF. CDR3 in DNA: TGTGCCAGCAGTTTAAGGTCAGGGGTTCAAGAGACCCAGTACTTC.

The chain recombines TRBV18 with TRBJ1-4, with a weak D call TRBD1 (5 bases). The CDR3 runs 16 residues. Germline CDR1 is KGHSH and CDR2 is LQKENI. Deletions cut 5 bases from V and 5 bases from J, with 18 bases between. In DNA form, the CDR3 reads TGTGCCAGCTCAATTACGTCGGGACCGGAGAATGAAAAACTGTTTTTT. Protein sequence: CASSITSGPENEKLFF.